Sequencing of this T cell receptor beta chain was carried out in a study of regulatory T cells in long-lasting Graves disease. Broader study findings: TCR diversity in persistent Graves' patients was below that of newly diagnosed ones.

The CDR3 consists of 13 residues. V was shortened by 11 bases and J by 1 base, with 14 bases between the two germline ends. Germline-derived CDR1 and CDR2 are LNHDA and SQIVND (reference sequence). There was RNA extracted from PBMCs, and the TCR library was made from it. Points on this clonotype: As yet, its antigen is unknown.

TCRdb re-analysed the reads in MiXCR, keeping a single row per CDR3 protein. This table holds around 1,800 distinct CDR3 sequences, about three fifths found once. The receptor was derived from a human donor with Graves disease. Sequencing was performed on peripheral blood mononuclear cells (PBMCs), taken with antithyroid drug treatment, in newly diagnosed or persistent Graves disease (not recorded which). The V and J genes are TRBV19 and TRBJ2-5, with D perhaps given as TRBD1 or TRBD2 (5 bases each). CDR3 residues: CASLGAGQETQYF. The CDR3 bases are TGTGCCTCCCTCGGGGCAGGCCAAGAGACCCAGTACTTC. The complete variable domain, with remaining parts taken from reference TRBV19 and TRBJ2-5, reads DGGITQSPKYLFRKEGQNVTLSCEQNLNHDAMYWYRQDPGQGLRLIYYSQIVNDFQKGDIAEGYSVSREKKESFPLTVTSAQKNPTAFYLCASLGAGQETQYFGPGTRLLVL.